This T cell receptor (beta chain) is from a study of CD8 T cells in Susac syndrome. Reverse transcription of roughly 0.45 to 1 ug RNA was performed with random hexamers. Amplification of TCR beta CDR3 by immunoSEQ multiplex PCR spanned 54 Vbeta and 13 Jbeta. MiXCR was run by TCRdb on the immunoSEQ multiplex PCR reads, yielding one entry per CDR3 protein. The sample has about 180,000 distinct CDR3 sequences, 90% to 95% seen once. TCR beta sequencing was performed on blood CD8+ and CD4+ T cells. FACS was used to enrich TEMRA cells, whereas the CD8+ and CD4+ T cells were obtained by negative isolation. The CDR3 length is 13 residues. Germline CDR1 SGHAT, CDR2 FQNNGV. The V gene lost 2 bases and the J gene lost 0 bases, with 4 bases spanning the gap.

The chain recombines TRBV11-2 with TRBJ2-5; no clear D gene. Material for sequencing was CD8+ T cells from PBMCs. The receptor comes from a human donor with multiple sclerosis. The CDR3 loop is CASSLPYQETQYF. The CDR3, as DNA: TGTGCCAGCAGCTTACCCTACCAAGAGACCCAGTACTTC.